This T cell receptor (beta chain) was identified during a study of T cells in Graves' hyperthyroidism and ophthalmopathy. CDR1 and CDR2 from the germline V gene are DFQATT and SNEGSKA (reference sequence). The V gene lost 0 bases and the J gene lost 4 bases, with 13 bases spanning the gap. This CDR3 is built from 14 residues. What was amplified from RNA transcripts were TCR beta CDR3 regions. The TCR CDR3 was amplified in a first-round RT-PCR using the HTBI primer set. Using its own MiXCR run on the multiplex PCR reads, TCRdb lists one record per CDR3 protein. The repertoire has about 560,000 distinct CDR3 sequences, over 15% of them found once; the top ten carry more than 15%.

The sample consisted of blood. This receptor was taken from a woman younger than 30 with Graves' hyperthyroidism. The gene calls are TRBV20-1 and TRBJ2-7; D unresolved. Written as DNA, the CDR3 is TGCAGTGCTAGAGATTATAGGCAGATGTACGAGCAGTACTTC. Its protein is CSARDYRQMYEQYF.